Below are 12 T cell receptor beta chains sequenced from a single sample in a study of early T cells in non-severe SARS-CoV-2 infection. One entry per CDR3 protein results from TCRdb running MiXCR on the 5' RACE reads. The sample shows 62,000 or so distinct CDR3 sequences, roughly 9% of them seen only once. This sample comprised whole blood, obtained at baseline. The source of these receptors is an adult who was a healthcare worker with PCR-confirmed SARS-CoV-2 infection or an uninfected control (not recorded which).

This clonotype has a count of ten or more. The chain couples TRBV13 to TRBJ2-7, with D unclear. This CDR3 is 12 amino acids long. Germline CDR1 and CDR2: PRHDT and FYEKMQ (reference sequence). V was pared by 3 bases and J by 3 bases, with 6 bases between. CDR3 amino acids: CASSLSHYEQYF. The CDR3 nucleotides read TGTGCCAGCAGCTTGAGTCACTACGAGCAGTACTTC.

This clonotype was counted many times. V gene TRBV7-6 combines with J gene TRBJ2-2, with 7 bases lining up with TRBD2. Trimming at V came to 5 bases and at J to 2 bases, leaving 11 bases not matched to a gene. CDR1 is SGHVS, CDR2 FNYEAQ, per germline. This CDR3 is built from 17 residues. The CDR3 DNA reads TGTGCCAGCAGCCTTGCGGGGGTAGCTTTAAACACCGGGGAGCTGTTTTTT. This gives the protein CASSLAGVALNTGELFF.

The chain is built from TRBV5-1 and TRBJ2-5; TRBD2 matches at 12 bases. With V trimmed by 4 bases and J by 2 bases, 6 bases remained unmatched. In germline, CDR1 is SGHRS, CDR2 YFSETQ. This CDR3 is built from 16 residues. The CDR3, as DNA: TGCGCCAGCAGCCTGTCCACTAGCGGGGGGCAAGAGACCCAGTACTTC. It is translated as CASSLSTSGGQETQYF.

This clonotype was counted a few times. This sequence joins TRBV7-6 and TRBJ2-1, with 8 bases lining up with TRBD2. The CDR3 is made up of 15 amino acids. Germline V CDR1 and CDR2: SGHVS, FNYEAQ. With 5 bases clipped from V and 6 bases from J, the junction kept 9 bases outside the gene matches. The CDR3 protein is CASSPTGTSINEQFF. The DNA for the CDR3 is TGTGCCAGCAGCCCTACCGGGACTAGTATCAATGAGCAGTTCTTC.

This clonotype was detected ten times or more. The genes are TRBV4-3 and TRBJ2-7, with D unresolved. The CDR3 is 13 residues long. The V and J ends lost 3 bases and 3 bases respectively, with 9 bases between them. From germline, CDR1 is LGHNA and CDR2 YSLEER. As DNA, the CDR3 is TGCGCCAGCAGCCATGGAAGGAGCTACGAGCAGTACTTC. Translated: CASSHGRSYEQYF.

This clonotype was recorded many times. The chain combines TRBV12-3 or TRBV12-4 with TRBJ1-3; D call uncertain. The ends were cut back, 6 bases at V and 0 bases at J, with 6 bases in the middle. The CDR3 loop spans 13 amino acids. Here the CDR3 reads CASRTSSGNTIYF. The DNA of the CDR3 is TGTGCCAGCAGAACCAGCTCTGGAAACACCATATATTTT.

The table lists this clonotype with many counts. The gene calls are TRBV12-3 or TRBV12-4 and TRBJ1-5; D is unresolved. V lost 8 bases, J lost 3 bases, and 2 bases lay in between. The CDR3 is 10 amino acids. CDR3 nucleotides: TGTGCCAGCCCCAATCAGCCCCAGCATTTT. Amino acids: CASPNQPQHF.

The table lists this clonotype with many counts. The chain couples TRBV12-3 or TRBV12-4 to TRBJ1-1; weak D call: TRBD1 (6 bases). V shed 4 bases and J shed 4 bases, with 13 bases lying between them. The CDR3 length is 14 residues. CDR3 bases: TGTGCCAGCAGTTCCTCCGGGACACTCACTGAAGCTTTCTTT. As protein: CASSSSGTLTEAFF.

There are many counts of this clonotype. The chain recombines TRBV25-1 with TRBJ2-7; unclear D gene. V lost 1 base and J 5 bases, leaving 15 bases between the germline ends. Germline CDR1 and CDR2: MGHDK and SYGVNS. The CDR3 runs 15 residues. CDR3 in DNA: TGTGCCAGCAGTGAATGGTCGAATTCTCCCCACGAGCAGTACTTC. It yields the protein CASSEWSNSPHEQYF.

The rearrangement links TRBV20-1 to TRBJ2-3; the match to TRBD2 covers 9 bases. CDR3 size: 18 residues. Trimming took 1 base from V and 2 from J; bases not matched to a gene: 13. Germline values: CDR1 DFQATT, CDR2 SNEGSKA (reference sequence). The CDR3: CSARGLGHLAGVTDTQYF. The CDR3 nucleotides read TGCAGTGCTAGAGGACTAGGCCACTTAGCGGGAGTCACAGATACGCAGTATTTT.

This clonotype was observed a handful of times. This chain links TRBV20-1 with TRBJ2-1; D perhaps matches TRBD1 (5 bases). Germline V gives CDR1 DFQATT, CDR2 SNEGSKA (reference sequence). V dropped 1 base and J dropped 1 base, with 11 bases sitting between them. The CDR3 consists of 15 residues. The DNA of the CDR3 is TGCAGTGCTAGAGGGCGGACAACGTCCTACAATGAGCAGTTCTTC. Its translation is CSARGRTTSYNEQFF.

This rearrangement joins TRBV6-5 to TRBJ2-7; 9 positions match TRBD1. The V gene end was trimmed by 6 bases and the J gene end by 4 bases; junction bases not matched to a gene: 4. This CDR3 has 13 residues. Germline V gives CDR1 MNHEY, CDR2 SVGAGI. CDR3 sequence (DNA): TGTGCCAGCAGCCGCGGGACAGGGTACGAGCAGTACTTC. Translated, it gives CASSRGTGYEQYF.